The clone carrying this T cell receptor beta chain was seen a few times. Antigen specificity is unknown. A far larger clone is a single base away, which makes a read error likely. These data are taken from a study of shared clonotypes between healthy human individuals. Germline CDR1 SGHVS, CDR2 FQNEAQ. This CDR3 comprises 13 residues. Sequencing was performed on unsorted PBMC DNA using ten immunoSEQ deep assay plates. Only in-frame clones appear in the TCRdb table, and some are missing; sequencing was by immunoSEQ multiplex PCR. Of more than 400,000 clones listed, roughly 80% are singletons. Study-level points and caveats: A small donor pool kept down the genetic and exposure-history diversity that was represented.

The donors, healthy adults who were HIV-negative, had experienced no recent acute infections or vaccinations. Source material: PBMCs. The source is a woman in her thirties or forties in good health. Some clones in this sample may be carry-over from other donors' samples. This chain links TRBV7-8 with TRBJ1-5; TRBD1 is a possible D gene (5 bases). The CDR3 sequence: CAGSLEEGAPQHF. The CDR3 region has the DNA TGTGCCGGCAGCTTAGAAGAAGGGGCGCCCCAGCATTTT.